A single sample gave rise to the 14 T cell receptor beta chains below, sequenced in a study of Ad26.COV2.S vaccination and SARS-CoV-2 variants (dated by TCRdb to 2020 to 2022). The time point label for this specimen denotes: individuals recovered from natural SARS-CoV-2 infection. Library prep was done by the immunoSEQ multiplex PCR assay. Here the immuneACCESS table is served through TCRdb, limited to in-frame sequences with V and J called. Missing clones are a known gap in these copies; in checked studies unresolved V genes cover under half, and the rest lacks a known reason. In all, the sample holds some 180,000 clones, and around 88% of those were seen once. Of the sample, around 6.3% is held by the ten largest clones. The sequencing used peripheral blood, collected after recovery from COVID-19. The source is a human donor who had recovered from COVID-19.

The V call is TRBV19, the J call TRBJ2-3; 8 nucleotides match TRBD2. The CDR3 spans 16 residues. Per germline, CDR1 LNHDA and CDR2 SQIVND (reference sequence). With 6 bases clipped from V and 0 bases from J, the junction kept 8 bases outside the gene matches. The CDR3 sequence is CASRGRERGSTDTQYF. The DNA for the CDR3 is TGTGCCAGTAGGGGACGTGAGCGGGGGAGCACAGATACGCAGTATTTT. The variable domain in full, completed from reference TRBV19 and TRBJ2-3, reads DGGITQSPKYLFRKEGQNVTLSCEQNLNHDAMYWYRQDPGQGLRLIYYSQIVNDFQKGDIAEGYSVSREKKESFPLTVTSAQKNPTAFYLCASRGRERGSTDTQYFGPGTRLTVL.

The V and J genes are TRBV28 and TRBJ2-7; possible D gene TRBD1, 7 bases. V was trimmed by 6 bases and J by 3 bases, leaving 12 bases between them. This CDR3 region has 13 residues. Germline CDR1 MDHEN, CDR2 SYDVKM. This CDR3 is CASRAGGLYEQYF. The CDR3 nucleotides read TGTGCCAGCAGAGCAGGGGGGCTCTACGAGCAGTACTTC.

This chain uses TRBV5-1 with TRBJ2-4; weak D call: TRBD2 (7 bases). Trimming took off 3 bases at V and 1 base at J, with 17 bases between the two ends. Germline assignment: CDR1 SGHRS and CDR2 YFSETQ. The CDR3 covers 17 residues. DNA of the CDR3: TGCGCCAGCAGCTGGGCTCTTCGGGGGGCGGCCAAAAACATTCAGTACTTC. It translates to CASSWALRGAAKNIQYF.

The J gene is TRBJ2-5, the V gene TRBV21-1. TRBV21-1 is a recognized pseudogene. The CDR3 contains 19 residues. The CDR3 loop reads CASNLATAEPSARQETQYF. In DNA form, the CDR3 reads TGTGCCAGCAACCTTGCGACCGCCGAACCATCCGCGAGACAAGAGACCCAGTACTTC.

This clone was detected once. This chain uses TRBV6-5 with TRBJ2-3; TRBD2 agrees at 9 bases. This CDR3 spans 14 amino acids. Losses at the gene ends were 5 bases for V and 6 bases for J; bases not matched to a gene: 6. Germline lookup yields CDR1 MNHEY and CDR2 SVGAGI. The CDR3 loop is CASSNSGRRDTQYF. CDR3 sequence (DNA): TGTGCCAGCAGTAATAGCGGGAGAAGGGATACGCAGTATTTT.

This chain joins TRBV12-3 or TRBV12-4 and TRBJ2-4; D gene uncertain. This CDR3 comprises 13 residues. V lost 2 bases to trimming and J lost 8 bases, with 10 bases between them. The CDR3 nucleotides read TGTGCCAGCAGTTTAAGGGATGGAGACATTCAGTACTTC. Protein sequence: CASSLRDGDIQYF.

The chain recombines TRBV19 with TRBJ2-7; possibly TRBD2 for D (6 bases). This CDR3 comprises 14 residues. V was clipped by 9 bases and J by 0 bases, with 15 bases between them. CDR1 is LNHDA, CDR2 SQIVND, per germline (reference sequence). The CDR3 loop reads CASRPGRSSYEQYF. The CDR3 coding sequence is TGTGCCAGCCGACCGGGGAGGAGCTCCTACGAGCAGTACTTC. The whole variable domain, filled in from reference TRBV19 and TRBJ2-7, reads DGGITQSPKYLFRKEGQNVTLSCEQNLNHDAMYWYRQDPGQGLRLIYYSQIVNDFQKGDIAEGYSVSREKKESFPLTVTSAQKNPTAFYLCASRPGRSSYEQYFGPGTRLTVT.

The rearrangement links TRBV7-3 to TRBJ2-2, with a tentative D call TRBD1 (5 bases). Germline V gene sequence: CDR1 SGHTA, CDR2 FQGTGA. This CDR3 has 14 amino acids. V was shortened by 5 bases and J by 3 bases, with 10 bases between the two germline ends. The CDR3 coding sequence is TGTGCCAGCAGCCAGGACACCTACACCGGGGAGCTGTTTTTT. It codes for CASSQDTYTGELFF.

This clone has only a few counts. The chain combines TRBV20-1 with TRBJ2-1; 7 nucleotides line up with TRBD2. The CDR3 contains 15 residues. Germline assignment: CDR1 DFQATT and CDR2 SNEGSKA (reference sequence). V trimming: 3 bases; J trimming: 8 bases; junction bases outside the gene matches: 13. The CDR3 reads CSASMGGMRMDEQFF. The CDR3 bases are TGCAGTGCTAGTATGGGGGGGATGAGGATGGATGAGCAGTTCTTC.

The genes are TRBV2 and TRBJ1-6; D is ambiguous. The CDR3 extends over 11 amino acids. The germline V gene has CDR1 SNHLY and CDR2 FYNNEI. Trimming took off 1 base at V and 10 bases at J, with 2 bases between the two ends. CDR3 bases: TGTGCCAGCAGTGAAGGGTCACCCCTCCACTTT. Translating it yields CASSEGSPLHF.

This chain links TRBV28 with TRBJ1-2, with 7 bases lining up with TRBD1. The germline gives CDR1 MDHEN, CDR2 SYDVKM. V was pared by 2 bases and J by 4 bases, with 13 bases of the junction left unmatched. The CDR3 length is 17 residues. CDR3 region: CASSLRPEGAQGYGYTF. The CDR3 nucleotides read TGTGCCAGCAGTTTACGCCCCGAGGGGGCGCAAGGCTATGGCTACACCTTC.

Here the CDR3 reads CASSLVPSGRGSYEQYF. The CDR3 region has the DNA TGTGCCAGCAGCTTAGTGCCTAGCGGGAGAGGATCCTACGAGCAGTACTTC. The chain recombines TRBV7-6 with TRBJ2-7; 10 bases agree with TRBD2. This CDR3 has 17 residues. V lost 1 base to trimming and J lost 1 base; unmatched junction nucleotides: 7. The germline V gene has CDR1 SGHVS and CDR2 FNYEAQ.

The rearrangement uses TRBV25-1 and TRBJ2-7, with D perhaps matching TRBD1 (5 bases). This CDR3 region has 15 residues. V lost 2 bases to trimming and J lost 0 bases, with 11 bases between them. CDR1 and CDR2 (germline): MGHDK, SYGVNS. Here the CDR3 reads CASSESDRLSYEQYF. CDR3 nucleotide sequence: TGTGCCAGCAGTGAAAGCGACAGACTCTCCTACGAGCAGTACTTC.

The CDR3 loop is CASSWFGSEAFF. CDR3 bases: TGTGCCAGCAGTTGGTTTGGCTCTGAAGCTTTCTTT. The chain carries TRBV28 and TRBJ1-1; no definite D call. Germline CDR1 reads MDHEN; CDR2 reads SYDVKM. The CDR3 length is 12 residues. Trimming pared 4 bases from V and 6 bases from J, leaving 9 bases between.